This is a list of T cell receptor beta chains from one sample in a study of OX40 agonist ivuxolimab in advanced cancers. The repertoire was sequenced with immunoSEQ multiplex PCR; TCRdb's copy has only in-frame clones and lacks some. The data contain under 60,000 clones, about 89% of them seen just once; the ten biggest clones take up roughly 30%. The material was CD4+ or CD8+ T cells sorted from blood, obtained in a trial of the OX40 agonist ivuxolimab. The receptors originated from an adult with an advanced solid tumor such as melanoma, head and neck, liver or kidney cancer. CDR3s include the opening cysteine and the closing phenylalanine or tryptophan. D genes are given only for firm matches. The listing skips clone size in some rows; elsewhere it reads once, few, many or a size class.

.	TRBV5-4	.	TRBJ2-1	CASSERTYNEQFF	TGTGCCAGCAGCGAGAGGACTTACAATGAGCAGTTCTTC
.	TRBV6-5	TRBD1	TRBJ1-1	CATLAQGVTEAFF	TGTGCCACCCTAGCGCAGGGGGTCACTGAAGCTTTCTTT
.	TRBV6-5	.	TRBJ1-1	CASSYQENTEAFF	TGTGCCAGCAGTTACCAAGAGAACACTGAAGCTTTCTTT
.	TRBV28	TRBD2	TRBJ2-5	CASSSIAGGIETQYF	TGTGCCAGCAGTTCAATAGCGGGAGGTATAGAGACCCAGTACTTC
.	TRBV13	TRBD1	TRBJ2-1	CASSSTGYEQFF	TGTGCCAGCAGCTCGACAGGGTATGAGCAGTTCTTC
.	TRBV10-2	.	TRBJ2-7	CASTSGWGNSYEQYF	TGCGCCAGCACCTCCGGCTGGGGGAACTCTTACGAGCAGTACTTC
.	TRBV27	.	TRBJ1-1	CASSLVAPPNTEAFF	TGTGCCAGCAGTTTAGTGGCTCCCCCGAACACTGAAGCTTTCTTT
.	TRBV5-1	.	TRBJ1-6	CASSLAWDNSPLHF	TGCGCCAGCAGCTTGGCATGGGATAATTCACCCCTCCACTTT
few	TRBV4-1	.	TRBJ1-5	CASSQDPPTNQPQHF	TGCGCCAGCAGCCAAGACCCTCCAACCAATCAGCCCCAGCATTTT
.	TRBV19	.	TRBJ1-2	CASSPPSTSWGYTF	TGTGCCAGTAGTCCCCCTTCAACGAGTTGGGGCTACACCTTC
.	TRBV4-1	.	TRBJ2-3	CASSQGAGTDTQYF	TGCGCCAGCAGCCAAGGAGCGGGCACAGATACGCAGTATTTT
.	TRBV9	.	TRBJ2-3	CASSPTLATQYF	TGTGCCAGCAGTCCAACTTTGGCAACTCAGTATTTT
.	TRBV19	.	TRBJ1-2	CASSQGQYGYTF	TGTGCCAGTAGTCAAGGACAGTATGGCTACACCTTC
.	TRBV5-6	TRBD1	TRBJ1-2	CASSGGQGVKGYTF	TGTGCCAGCAGCGGGGGACAGGGAGTGAAGGGCTACACCTTC
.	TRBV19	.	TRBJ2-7	CASTYTASERSYEQYF	TGTGCCAGTACCTATACAGCCTCAGAAAGGTCCTACGAGCAGTACTTC
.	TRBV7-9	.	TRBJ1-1	CASSLAGGEAFF	TGTGCCAGCAGCTTAGCTGGGGGTGAAGCTTTCTTT